The present T cell receptor beta chain was sequenced within a study of chemoradiotherapy in HPV16-positive cancers. The table came from immunoSEQ multiplex PCR; TCRdb's copy has only in-frame clones and leaves some out. The table has 9,200 or so clones, roughly four fifths seen once. This CDR3 is 13 amino acids long. Trimming removed 3 bases at V and 8 bases at J, with 11 bases between. Per germline, CDR1 LGHNA and CDR2 YSLEER. The V call is TRBV4-3, the J call TRBJ2-1; no definite D call. The specimen was tumor tissue, collected from a patient who underwent chemoradiotherapy. The receptor was isolated from a human donor with HPV-associated anogenital cancer. The DNA of the CDR3 is TGCGCCAGCAGCCACTTAGCTGGCGATGAGCAGTTCTTC. Its protein product is CASSHLAGDEQFF.